This entry is about one TCR beta chain. CDR1 SGHTA and CDR2 FQGNSA come from the germline V gene. There are 12 residues in the CDR3. Trimming took off 4 bases at V and 11 bases at J, with 12 bases between the two ends. The sample originates from a study of identical twins' blood T cells. TCRdb recomputed calls from the 5' RACE reads with MiXCR, one row per CDR3 protein. The table includes fewer than 450,000 distinct CDR3 sequences, roughly 27% detected once. Sample: PBMCs. The V call is TRBV7-2, the J call TRBJ1-5; perhaps TRBD1 as D (6 bases). The receptor comes from a woman aged 18-49 years in good health. CDR3 residues: CASSSQGGAQHF. The CDR3 DNA follows: TGTGCCAGCAGCTCCCAAGGGGGGGCCCAGCATTTT.